This TCR beta chain was identified during a study of identical twins. Everyone who gave samples was a healthy Caucasian. Germline V CDR1 and CDR2: SEHNR, FQNEAQ (reference sequence). Trimming took 1 base from V and 0 from J, leaving 10 bases between them. The CDR3 covers 15 residues. TCRdb called the 5' RACE reads again in MiXCR, with one record for every CDR3 protein. This sample has roughly 230,000 distinct CDR3 sequences, with around 8.8% found just once. The same specimen was also included in a second study, on yellow fever vaccine responses in identical twins.

The V gene is TRBV7-9, the J gene TRBJ2-7; D is undetermined. Sequencing input: CD8+ T cells sorted from blood. The receptor was derived from a woman under 30 in good health. Here the CDR3 reads CASSLGLGFSYEQYF. The CDR3 DNA reads as TGTGCCAGCAGCTTAGGGCTTGGATTCTCCTACGAGCAGTACTTC.